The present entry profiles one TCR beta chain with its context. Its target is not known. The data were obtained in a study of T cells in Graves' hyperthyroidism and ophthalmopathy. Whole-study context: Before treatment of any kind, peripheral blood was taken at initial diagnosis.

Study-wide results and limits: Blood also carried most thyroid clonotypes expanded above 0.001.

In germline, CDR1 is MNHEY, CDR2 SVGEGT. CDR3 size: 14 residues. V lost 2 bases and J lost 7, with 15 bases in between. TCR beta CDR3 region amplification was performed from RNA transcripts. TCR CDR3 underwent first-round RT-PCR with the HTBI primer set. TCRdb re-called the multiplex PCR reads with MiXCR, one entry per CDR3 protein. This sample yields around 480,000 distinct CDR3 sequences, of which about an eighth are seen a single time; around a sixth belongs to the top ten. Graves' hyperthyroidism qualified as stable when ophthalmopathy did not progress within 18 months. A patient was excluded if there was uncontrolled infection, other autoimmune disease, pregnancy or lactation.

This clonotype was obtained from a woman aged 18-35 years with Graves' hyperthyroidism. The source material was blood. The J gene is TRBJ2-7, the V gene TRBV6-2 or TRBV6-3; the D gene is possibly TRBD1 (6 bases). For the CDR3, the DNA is TGTGCCAGCAGTTACGACAGGATCGTGGGTGAGCAGTACTTC. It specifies CASSYDRIVGEQYF.